This T cell receptor beta chain was identified during a study of radiotherapy plus CTLA-4 blockade in lung cancer. Turning to this clone: Its antigen is unknown.

TCRdb's table, derived via immunoSEQ multiplex PCR, lists solely in-frame clones and lacks some. The sample contains about 38,000 clones, about 80% of which appear only once. CDR1 is LNHDA and CDR2 is SQIVND in the germline V gene (reference sequence). V lost 6 bases and J lost 2; bases outside the gene matches: 13. The CDR3 contains 19 residues. General study findings and limits: Together with interferon-beta, which increased in serum after radiation, early dynamic changes in blood T cell clones were reportedly the best predictors of response.

The input for sequencing was peripheral blood, taken from a patient treated with radiotherapy plus ipilimumab. The origin of this receptor is a human donor with non-small cell lung cancer who had stable disease on radiotherapy plus ipilimumab. This rearrangement joins TRBV19 to TRBJ2-5; 15 bases are shared with TRBD2. CDR3 nucleotides: TGTGCCAGTAGACTCCGTGGGACTAGCGGGGGGACTCTTCAAGAGACCCAGTACTTC. Its protein product is CASRLRGTSGGTLQETQYF. The whole variable domain, remainder taken from reference TRBV19 and TRBJ2-5, is DGGITQSPKYLFRKEGQNVTLSCEQNLNHDAMYWYRQDPGQGLRLIYYSQIVNDFQKGDIAEGYSVSREKKESFPLTVTSAQKNPTAFYLCASRLRGTSGGTLQETQYFGPGTRLLVL.